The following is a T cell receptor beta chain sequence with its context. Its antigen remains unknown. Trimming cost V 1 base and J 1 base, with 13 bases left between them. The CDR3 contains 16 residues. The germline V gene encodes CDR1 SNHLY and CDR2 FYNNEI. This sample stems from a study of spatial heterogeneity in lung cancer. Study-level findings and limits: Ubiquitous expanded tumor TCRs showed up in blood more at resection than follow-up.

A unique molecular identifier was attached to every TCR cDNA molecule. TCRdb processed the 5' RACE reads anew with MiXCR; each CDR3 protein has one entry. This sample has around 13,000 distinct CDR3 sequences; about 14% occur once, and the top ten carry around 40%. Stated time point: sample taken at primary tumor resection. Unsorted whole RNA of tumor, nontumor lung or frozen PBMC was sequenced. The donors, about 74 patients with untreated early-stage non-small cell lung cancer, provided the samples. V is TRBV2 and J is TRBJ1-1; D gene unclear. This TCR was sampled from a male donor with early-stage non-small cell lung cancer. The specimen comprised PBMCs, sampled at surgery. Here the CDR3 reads CASSEVFGLSNTEAFF. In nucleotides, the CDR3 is TGTGCCAGCAGTGAAGTGTTTGGTCTCTCGAACACTGAAGCTTTCTTT.